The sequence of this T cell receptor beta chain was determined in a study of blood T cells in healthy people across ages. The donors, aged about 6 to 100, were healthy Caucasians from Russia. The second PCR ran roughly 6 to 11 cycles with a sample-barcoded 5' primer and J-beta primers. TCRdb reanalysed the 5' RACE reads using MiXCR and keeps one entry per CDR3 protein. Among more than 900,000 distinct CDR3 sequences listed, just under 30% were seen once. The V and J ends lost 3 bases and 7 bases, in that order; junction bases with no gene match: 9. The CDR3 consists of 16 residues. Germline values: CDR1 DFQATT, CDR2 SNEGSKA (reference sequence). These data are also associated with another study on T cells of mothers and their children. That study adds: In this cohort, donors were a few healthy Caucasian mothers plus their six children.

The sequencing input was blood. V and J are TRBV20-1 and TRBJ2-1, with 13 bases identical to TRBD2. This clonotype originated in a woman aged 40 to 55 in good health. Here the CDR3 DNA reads TGCAGTGCTAGTCCGGAACTAGCGGGGGGGAGTAATGAGCAGTTCTTC. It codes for CSASPELAGGSNEQFF.